The clone carrying this T cell receptor (beta chain) was detected ten times or more. Its matching antigen is unknown. V dropped 7 bases and J dropped 4; count of bases not matched to a gene: 12. CDR3 length: 17 residues. The V gene's germline CDR1 is SQVTM and CDR2 ANQGSEA. The data derive from a study of breast tumors, draining lymph nodes, adjacent tissues. Notes on the study in general: The lymph node origin of tumor T cells was framed as consistent with a hypothesis, not demonstrated. Data fit most tumor T cells coming from lymph node, expanding in tumor. Luminal-like breast cancer showed significantly greater tumor-nontumor repertoire similarity than basal-like breast cancer did. Tumor TCR diversity was below lymph nodes but above nontumor tissue.

TCRdb redid the calling of the multiplex PCR reads with MiXCR, one entry per CDR3 protein. The data hold around 140,000 distinct CDR3 sequences, with about a fifth observed a single time. Breast cancer patients provided tissue from their axillary draining lymph nodes. The clonotype originates from a female donor with breast cancer. Some clones in this sample may be carry-over from other donors' samples. This chain connects TRBV29-1 to TRBJ2-5; 16 bases align to TRBD2. The sample was axillary lymph node tissue. CDR3 in DNA: TGCAGCGCACTTCCGGGACTAGCGGGAGGGCCCAGAGAGACCCAGTACTTC. Its protein product is CSALPGLAGGPRETQYF.